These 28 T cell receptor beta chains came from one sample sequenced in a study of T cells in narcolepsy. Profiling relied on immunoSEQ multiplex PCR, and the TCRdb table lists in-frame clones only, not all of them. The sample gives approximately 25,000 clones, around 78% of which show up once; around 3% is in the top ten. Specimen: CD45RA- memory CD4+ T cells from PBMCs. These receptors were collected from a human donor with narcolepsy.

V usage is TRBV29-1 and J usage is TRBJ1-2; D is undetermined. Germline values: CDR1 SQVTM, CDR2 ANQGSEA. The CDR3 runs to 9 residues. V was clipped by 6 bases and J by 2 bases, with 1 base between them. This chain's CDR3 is CSVNYGYTF. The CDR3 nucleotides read TGCAGCGTCAACTATGGCTACACCTTC.

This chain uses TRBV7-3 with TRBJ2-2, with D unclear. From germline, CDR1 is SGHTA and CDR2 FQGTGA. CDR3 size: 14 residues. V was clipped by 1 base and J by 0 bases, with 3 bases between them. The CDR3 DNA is TGTGCCAGCAGCTTAAGAGCGAACACCGGGGAGCTGTTTTTT. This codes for CASSLRANTGELFF.

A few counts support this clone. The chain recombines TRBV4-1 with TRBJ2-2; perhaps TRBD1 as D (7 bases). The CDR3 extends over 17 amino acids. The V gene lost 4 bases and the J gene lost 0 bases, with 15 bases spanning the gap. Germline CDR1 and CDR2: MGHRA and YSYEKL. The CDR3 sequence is CASSPVRDRANTGELFF. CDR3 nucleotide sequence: TGCGCCAGCAGCCCGGTGCGGGACAGAGCGAACACCGGGGAGCTGTTTTTT.

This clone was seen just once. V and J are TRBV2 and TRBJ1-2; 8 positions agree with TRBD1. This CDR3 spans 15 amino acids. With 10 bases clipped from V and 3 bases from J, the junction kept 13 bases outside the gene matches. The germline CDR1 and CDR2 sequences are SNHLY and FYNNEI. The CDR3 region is CATQTGTGTDYGYTF. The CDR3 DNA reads TGTGCCACTCAAACCGGGACAGGAACGGACTATGGCTACACCTTC.

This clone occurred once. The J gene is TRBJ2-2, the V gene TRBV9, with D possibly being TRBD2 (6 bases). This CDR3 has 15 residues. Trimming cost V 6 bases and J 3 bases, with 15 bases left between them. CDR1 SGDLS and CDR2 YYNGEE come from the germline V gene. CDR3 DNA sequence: TGTGCCAGCACTGAGGAGGGCGCGCACACCGGGGAGCTGTTTTTT. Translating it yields CASTEEGAHTGELFF.

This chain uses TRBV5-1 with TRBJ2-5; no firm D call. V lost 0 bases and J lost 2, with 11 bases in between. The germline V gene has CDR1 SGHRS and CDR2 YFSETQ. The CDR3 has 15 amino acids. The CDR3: CASSLGSIGQETQYF. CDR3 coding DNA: TGCGCCAGCAGCTTGGGCAGTATCGGACAAGAGACCCAGTACTTC.

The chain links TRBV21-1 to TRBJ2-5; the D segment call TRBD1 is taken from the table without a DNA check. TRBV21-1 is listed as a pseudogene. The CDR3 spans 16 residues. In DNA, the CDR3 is TGTGCCAGCAGCTCCGGCCGGGACAGGGACCAAGAGACCCAGTACTTC. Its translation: CASSSGRDRDQETQYF.

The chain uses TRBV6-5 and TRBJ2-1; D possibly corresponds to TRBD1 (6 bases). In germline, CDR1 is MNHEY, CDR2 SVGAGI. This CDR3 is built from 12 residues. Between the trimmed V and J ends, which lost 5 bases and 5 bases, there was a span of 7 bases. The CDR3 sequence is CASSRQDNEQFF. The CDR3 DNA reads TGTGCCAGCAGTCGACAGGACAATGAGCAGTTCTTC.

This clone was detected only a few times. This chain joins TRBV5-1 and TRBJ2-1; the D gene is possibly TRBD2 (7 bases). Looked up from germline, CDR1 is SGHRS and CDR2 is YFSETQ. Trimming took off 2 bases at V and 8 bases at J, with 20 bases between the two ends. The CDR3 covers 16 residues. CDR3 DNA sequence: TGCGCCAGCAGCTTAATTCTCTCGGGGGGCACGTATGAGCAGTTCTTC. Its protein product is CASSLILSGGTYEQFF.

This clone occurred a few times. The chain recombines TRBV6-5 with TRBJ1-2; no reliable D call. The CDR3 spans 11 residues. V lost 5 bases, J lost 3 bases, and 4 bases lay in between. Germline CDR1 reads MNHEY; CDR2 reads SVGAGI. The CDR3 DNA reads TGTGCCAGCAGTACCCACTATGGCTACACCTTC. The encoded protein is CASSTHYGYTF.

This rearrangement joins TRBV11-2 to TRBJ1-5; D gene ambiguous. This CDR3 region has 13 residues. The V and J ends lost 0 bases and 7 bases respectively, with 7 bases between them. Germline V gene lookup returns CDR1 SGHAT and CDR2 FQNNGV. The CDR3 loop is CASSLEGRQPQHF. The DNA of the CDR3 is TGTGCCAGCAGCTTAGAAGGGCGCCAGCCCCAGCATTTT.

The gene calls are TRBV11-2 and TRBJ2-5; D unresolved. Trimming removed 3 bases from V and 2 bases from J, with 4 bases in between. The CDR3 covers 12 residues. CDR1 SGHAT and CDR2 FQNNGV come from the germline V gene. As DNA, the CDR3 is TGTGCCAGCAGCTTGGATCAAGAGACCCAGTACTTC. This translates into CASSLDQETQYF.

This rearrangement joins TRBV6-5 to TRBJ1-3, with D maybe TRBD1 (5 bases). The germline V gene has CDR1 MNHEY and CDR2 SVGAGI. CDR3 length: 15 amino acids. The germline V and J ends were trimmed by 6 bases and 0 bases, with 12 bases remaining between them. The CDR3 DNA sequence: TGTGCCAGCAGACCCCGGGACTACTCTGGAAACACCATATATTTT. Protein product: CASRPRDYSGNTIYF.

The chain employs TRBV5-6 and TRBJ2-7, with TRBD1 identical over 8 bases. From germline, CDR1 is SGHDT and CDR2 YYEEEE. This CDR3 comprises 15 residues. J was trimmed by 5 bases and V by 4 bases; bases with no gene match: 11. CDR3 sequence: CASSRTGQGTHEQYF. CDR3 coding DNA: TGTGCCAGCAGCCGGACAGGACAGGGAACCCACGAGCAGTACTTC.

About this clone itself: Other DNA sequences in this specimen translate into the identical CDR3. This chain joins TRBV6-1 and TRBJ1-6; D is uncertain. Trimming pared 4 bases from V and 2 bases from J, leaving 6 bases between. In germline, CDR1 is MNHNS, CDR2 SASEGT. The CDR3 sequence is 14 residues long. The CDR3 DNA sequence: TGTGCCAGCAGTGCGGGTCCCTATAATTCACCCCTCCACTTT. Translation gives CASSAGPYNSPLHF.

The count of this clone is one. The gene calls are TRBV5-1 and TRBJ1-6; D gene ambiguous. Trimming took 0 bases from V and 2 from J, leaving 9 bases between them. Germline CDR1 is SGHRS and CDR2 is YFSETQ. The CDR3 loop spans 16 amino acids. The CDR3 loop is CASSLVWSAYNSPLHF. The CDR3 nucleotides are TGCGCCAGCAGCTTGGTGTGGAGCGCCTATAATTCACCCCTCCACTTT. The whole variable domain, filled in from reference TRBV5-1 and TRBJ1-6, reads KAGVTQTPRYLIKTRGQQVTLSCSPISGHRSVSWYQQTPGQGLQFLFEYFSETQRNKGNFPGRFSGRQFSNSRSEMNVSTLELGDSALYLCASSLVWSAYNSPLHFGNGTRLTVT.

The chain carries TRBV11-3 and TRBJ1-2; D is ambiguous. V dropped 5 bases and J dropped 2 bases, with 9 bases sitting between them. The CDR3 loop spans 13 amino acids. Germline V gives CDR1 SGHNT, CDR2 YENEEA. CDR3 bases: TGTGCCAGCAGCCCAGGACTAAACTATGGCTACACCTTC. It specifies CASSPGLNYGYTF.

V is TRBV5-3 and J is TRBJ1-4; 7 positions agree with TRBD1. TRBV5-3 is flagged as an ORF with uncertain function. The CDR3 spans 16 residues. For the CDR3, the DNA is TGTGCTATCAGGGGGGCAGGGCAGGCCACTAATGAAAAACTGTTTTTT. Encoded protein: CAIRGAGQATNEKLFF.

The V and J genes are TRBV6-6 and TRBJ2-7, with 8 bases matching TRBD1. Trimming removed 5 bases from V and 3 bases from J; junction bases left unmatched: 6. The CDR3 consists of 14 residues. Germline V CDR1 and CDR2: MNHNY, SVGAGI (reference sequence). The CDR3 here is CASSRLGQGYEQYF. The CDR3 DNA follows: TGTGCCAGCAGTCGCCTTGGACAGGGCTACGAGCAGTACTTC.

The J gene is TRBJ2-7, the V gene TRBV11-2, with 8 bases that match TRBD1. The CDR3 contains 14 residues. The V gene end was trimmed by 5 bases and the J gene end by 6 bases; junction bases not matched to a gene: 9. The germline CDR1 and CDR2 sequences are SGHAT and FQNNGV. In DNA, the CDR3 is TGTGCCAGCAGCCCGTCCAGGGGGCTGGGCGAGCAGTACTTC. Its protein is CASSPSRGLGEQYF.

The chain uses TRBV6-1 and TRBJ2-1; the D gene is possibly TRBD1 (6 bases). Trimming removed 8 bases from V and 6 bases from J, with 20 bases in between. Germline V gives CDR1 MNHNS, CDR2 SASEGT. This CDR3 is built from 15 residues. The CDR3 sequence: CASATGNHLFNEQFF. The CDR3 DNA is TGTGCCAGCGCCACAGGGAATCATCTCTTCAATGAGCAGTTCTTC.

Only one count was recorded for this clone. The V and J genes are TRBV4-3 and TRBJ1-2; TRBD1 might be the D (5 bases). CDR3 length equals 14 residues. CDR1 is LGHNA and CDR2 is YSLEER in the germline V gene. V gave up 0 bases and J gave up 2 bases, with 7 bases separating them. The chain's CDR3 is CASSQDRANYGYTF. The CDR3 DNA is TGCGCCAGCAGCCAAGACAGGGCGAACTATGGCTACACCTTC.

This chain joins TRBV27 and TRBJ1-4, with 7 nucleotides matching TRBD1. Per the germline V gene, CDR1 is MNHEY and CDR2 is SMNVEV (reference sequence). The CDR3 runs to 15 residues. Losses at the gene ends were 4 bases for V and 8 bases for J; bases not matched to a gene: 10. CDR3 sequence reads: CASSSGTQGVEKLFF. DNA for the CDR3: TGTGCCAGCAGTTCTGGGACCCAGGGGGTAGAAAAACTGTTTTTT.

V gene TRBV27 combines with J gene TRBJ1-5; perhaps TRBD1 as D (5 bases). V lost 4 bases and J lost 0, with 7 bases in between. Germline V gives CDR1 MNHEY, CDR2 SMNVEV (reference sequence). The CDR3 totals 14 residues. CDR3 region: CASSSGVSNQPQHF. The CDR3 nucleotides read TGTGCCAGCAGTTCGGGGGTTAGCAATCAGCCCCAGCATTTT.

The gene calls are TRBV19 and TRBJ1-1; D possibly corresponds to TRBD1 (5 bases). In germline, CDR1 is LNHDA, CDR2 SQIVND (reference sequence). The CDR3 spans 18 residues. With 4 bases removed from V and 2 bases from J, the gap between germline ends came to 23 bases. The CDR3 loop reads CASSTNWEGPSTNTEAFF. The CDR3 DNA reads TGTGCCAGTAGTACCAATTGGGAGGGACCCTCGACAAACACTGAAGCTTTCTTT.

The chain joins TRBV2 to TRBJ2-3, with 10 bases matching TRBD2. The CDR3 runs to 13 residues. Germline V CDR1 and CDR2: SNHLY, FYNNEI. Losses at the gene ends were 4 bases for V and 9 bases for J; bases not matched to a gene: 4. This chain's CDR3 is CASSAAGGYTQYF. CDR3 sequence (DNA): TGTGCCAGCAGTGCAGCGGGGGGGTACACGCAGTATTTT.

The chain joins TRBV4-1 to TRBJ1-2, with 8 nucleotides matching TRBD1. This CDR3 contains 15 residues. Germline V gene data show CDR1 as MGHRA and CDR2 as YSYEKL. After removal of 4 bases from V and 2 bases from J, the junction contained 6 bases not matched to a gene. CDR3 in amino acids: CASSRIQGGNYGYTF. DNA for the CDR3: TGCGCCAGCAGCCGAATACAGGGGGGAAACTATGGCTACACCTTC.

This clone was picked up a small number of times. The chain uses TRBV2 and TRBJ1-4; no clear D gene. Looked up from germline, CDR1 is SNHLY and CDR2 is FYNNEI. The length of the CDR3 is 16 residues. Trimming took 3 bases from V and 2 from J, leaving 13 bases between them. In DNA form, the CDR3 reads TGTGCCAGCAGTGAGAACGGGCTTATTACTAATGAAAAACTGTTTTTT. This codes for CASSENGLITNEKLFF.